Listed here are 9 T cell receptor beta chains from one sample, sequenced in a study of shared clonotypes between healthy human individuals. As defined, naive CD8 cells were CD45RO-negative and positively selected for CCR7, with terminally differentiated effector memory CD45RA+ cells excluded. Profiling relied on immunoSEQ multiplex PCR, and the TCRdb table lists in-frame clones only, not all of them. The sample lists just over 2,000,000 clones; over 85% were seen once. The sequenced material came from naive CD8+ T cells sorted from blood. These receptor sequences come from a man between 18 and 35 years old in good health.

This chain joins TRBV6-6 and TRBJ2-3; D is possibly TRBD2 (5 bases). V lost 4 bases, J lost 3 bases, and 14 bases lay in between. This CDR3 has 15 residues. Germline V CDR1 and CDR2: MNHNY, SVGAGI (reference sequence). CDR3 region: CASSFTYSGTDTQYF. The CDR3 DNA reads as TGTGCCAGCAGTTTTACCTACAGCGGAACAGATACGCAGTATTTT.

As DNA, the CDR3 is TGTGCCAGCAGTTTATCAAGCCAGGGGACAAATTCACCCCTCCACTTT. Translated, it gives CASSLSSQGTNSPLHF. The V and J genes are TRBV27 and TRBJ1-6, with a weak D call TRBD1 (6 bases). Trimming removed 0 bases at V and 7 bases at J, with 13 bases between. Germline V gene sequence: CDR1 MNHEY, CDR2 SMNVEV (reference sequence). The CDR3 contains 16 residues.

The rearrangement links TRBV7-9 to TRBJ2-1, with TRBD2 identical over 8 bases. Germline CDR1 SEHNR, CDR2 FQNEAQ (reference sequence). With V trimmed by 5 bases and J by 8 bases, 11 bases remained unmatched. The CDR3 sequence is 15 residues long. This chain's CDR3 is CASSVTSGIWDEQFF. In nucleotides, the CDR3 is TGTGCCAGCAGCGTTACTAGCGGAATCTGGGATGAGCAGTTCTTC.

V gene TRBV7-9 combines with J gene TRBJ1-1; tentatively, D is TRBD1 (6 bases). The CDR3 has 13 amino acids. Germline V gene data show CDR1 as SEHNR and CDR2 as FQNEAQ (reference sequence). Trimming left V 4 bases short and J 10 bases short, with 16 bases between. The CDR3 region has the DNA TGTGCCAGCAGCTCATACCGGGACACTTCAGCTTTCTTT. As protein: CASSSYRDTSAFF. Full variable domain (remainder filled in from reference TRBV7-9 and TRBJ1-1): DTGVSQNPRHKITKRGQNVTFRCDPISEHNRLYWYRQTLGQGPEFLTYFQNEAQLEKSRLLSDRFSAERPKGSFSTLEIQRTEQGDSAMYLCASSSYRDTSAFFGQGTRLTVV.

V usage is TRBV15 and J usage is TRBJ2-7, with TRBD2 as a possible D gene (6 bases). This CDR3 has 13 residues. Trimming left V 0 bases short and J 5 bases short, with 8 bases between. The germline gives CDR1 LNHNV, CDR2 YYDKDF (reference sequence). DNA of the CDR3: TGTGCCACCAGCAGAGATTGGGGGGACGAGCAGTACTTC. Its translation is CATSRDWGDEQYF.

This clone was observed a single time. The chain joins TRBV11-2 to TRBJ1-4; no reliable D call. Germline CDR1 SGHAT, CDR2 FQNNGV. The V and J ends lost 5 bases and 4 bases respectively, with 17 bases between them. The CDR3 loop spans 16 amino acids. The CDR3: CASSTPLQVLNEKLFF. CDR3 DNA sequence: TGTGCCAGCAGCACTCCTCTCCAGGTTCTTAATGAAAAACTGTTTTTT.

V gene TRBV27 combines with J gene TRBJ1-4; 9 bases fit TRBD1. The germline V gene encodes CDR1 MNHEY and CDR2 SMNVEV (reference sequence). The V and J ends lost 5 bases and 8 bases, in that order; junction bases with no gene match: 9. The CDR3 runs 15 residues. This CDR3 reads CASSPLRDREEKLFF. The CDR3 bases are TGTGCCAGCAGTCCCTTGAGGGACAGGGAGGAAAAACTGTTTTTT.

The chain combines TRBV4-1 with TRBJ1-2; D unclear. The CDR3 is made up of 14 amino acids. V dropped 5 bases and J dropped 3 bases, with 13 bases sitting between them. Germline V CDR1 and CDR2: MGHRA, YSYEKL. CDR3 sequence reads: CASSSRTGHYGYTF. The CDR3 region has the DNA TGCGCCAGCAGCAGTCGGACGGGCCACTATGGCTACACCTTC.

The genes are TRBV5-1 and TRBJ2-5; 11 nucleotides match TRBD2. The germline gives CDR1 SGHRS, CDR2 YFSETQ. CDR3 length: 17 residues. V was clipped by 6 bases and J by 2 bases; unmatched bases: 12. The CDR3 sequence is CASTPPTSGNPQETQYF. The DNA of the CDR3 is TGCGCCAGCACCCCCCCGACTAGCGGGAACCCACAAGAGACCCAGTACTTC.